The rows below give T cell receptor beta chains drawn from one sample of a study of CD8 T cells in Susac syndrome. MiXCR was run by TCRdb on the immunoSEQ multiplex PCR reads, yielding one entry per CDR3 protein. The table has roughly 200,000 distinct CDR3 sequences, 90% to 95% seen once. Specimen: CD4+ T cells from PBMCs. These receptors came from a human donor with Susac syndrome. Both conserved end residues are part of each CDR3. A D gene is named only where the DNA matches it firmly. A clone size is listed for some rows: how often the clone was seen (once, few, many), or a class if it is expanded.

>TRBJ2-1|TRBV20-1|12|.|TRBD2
CSASGGNNEQFF
TGCAGTGCTAGCGGGGGGAACAATGAGCAGTTCTTC
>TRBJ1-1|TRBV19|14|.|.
CASTQQGTNTEAFF
TGTGCCAGTACCCAACAGGGAACGAACACTGAAGCTTTCTTT
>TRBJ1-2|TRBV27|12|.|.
CASSSGRYGYTF
TGTGCCAGCAGTTCAGGGCGCTATGGCTACACCTTC
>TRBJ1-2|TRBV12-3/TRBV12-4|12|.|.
CASSFMEAGYTF
TGTGCCAGCAGTTTCATGGAGGCCGGCTACACCTTC
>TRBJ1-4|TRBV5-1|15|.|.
CASSVQGITNEKLFF
TGCGCCAGCAGCGTCCAGGGGATCACTAATGAAAAACTGTTTTTT
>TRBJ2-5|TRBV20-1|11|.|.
CSASPKETQYF
TGCAGTGCTTCACCTAAGGAGACCCAGTACTTC
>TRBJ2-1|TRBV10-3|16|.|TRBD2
CAIRRTSGGPGDEQFF
TGTGCCATCCGTCGGACTAGCGGGGGACCGGGGGATGAGCAGTTCTTC
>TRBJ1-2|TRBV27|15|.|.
CASRSQGNPNYGYTF
TGTGCCAGCAGAAGTCAGGGAAACCCTAACTATGGCTACACCTTC
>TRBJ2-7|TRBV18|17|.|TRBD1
CASSPPRGTGVPDEQYF
TGTGCCAGCTCACCACCCCGGGGGACAGGGGTTCCCGACGAGCAGTACTTC
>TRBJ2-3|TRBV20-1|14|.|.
CSARGQGSGGAQYF
TGCAGTGCTAGAGGACAGGGGTCGGGGGGGGCGCAGTATTTT
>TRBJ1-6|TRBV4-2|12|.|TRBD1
CASGGRTGVLHF
TGTGCCAGCGGGGGGAGGACAGGGGTCCTCCACTTT
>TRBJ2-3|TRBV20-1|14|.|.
CSARAPSGADTQYF
TGCAGTGCTAGAGCCCCGAGCGGAGCAGATACGCAGTATTTT
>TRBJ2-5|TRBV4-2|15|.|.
CASSQDGGGRETQYF
TGTGCCAGCAGCCAAGATGGTGGAGGGAGAGAGACCCAGTACTTC
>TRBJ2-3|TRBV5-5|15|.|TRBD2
CASSWGLGSTDTQYF
TGTGCCAGCAGCTGGGGACTAGGAAGCACAGATACGCAGTATTTT
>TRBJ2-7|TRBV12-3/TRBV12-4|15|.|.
CALGDGGVTDYEQYF
TGTGCCCTCGGAGACGGGGGAGTAACGGACTACGAGCAGTACTTC
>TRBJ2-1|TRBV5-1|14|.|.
CASSREVAGNEQFF
TGCGCCAGCAGCCGCGAAGTGGCGGGGAATGAGCAGTTCTTC
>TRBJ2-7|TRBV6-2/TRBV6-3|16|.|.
CASSLRTSQNTYEQYF
TGTGCCAGCAGTCTAAGAACTAGCCAGAATACCTACGAGCAGTACTTC
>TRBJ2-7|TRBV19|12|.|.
CATAGLSYEQYF
TGTGCCACCGCGGGACTTTCCTACGAGCAGTACTTC
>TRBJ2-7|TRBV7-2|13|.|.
CASSLGPRDEQYF
TGTGCCAGCAGCTTAGGGCCTCGGGACGAGCAGTACTTC
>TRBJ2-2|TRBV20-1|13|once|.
CSARRGNTGELFF
TGCAGTGCTAGAAGGGGGAACACCGGGGAGCTGTTTTTT
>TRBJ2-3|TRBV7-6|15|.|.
CASSSIWTTTDTQYF
TGTGCCAGCAGCTCGATCTGGACAACCACAGATACGCAGTATTTT
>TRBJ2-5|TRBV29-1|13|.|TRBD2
CSVARLAEETQYF
TGCAGCGTGGCTCGACTAGCGGAAGAGACCCAGTACTTC
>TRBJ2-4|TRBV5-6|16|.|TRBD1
CASSQQGWQAKNIQYF
TGTGCCAGCAGCCAACAGGGGTGGCAGGCCAAAAACATTCAGTACTTC
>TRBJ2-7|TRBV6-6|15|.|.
CASSYSRPGPYEQYF
TGTGCCAGCAGTTACTCGAGGCCGGGGCCCTACGAGCAGTACTTC
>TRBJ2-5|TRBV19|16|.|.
CASSILAGTRQETQYF
TGTGCCAGTAGTATACTGGCAGGGACCCGCCAAGAGACCCAGTACTTC
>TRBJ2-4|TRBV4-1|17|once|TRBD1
CASSHRPTGADLNIQYF
TGCGCCAGCAGCCACCGCCCGACAGGGGCCGACTTAAACATTCAGTACTTC
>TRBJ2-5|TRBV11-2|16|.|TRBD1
CASSLFRGSLGETQYF
TGTGCCAGCAGCTTATTCAGGGGGTCCCTAGGGGAGACCCAGTACTTC
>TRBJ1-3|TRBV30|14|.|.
CAWSVQGGGNTIYF
TGTGCCTGGAGTGTACAGGGAGGTGGAAACACCATATATTTT
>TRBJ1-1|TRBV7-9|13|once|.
CASSPRTLTEAFF
TGTGCCAGCAGCCCCAGGACACTGACTGAAGCTTTCTTT
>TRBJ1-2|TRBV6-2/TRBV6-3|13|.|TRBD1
CASRHRDRGGYTF
TGTGCCAGCAGGCATCGGGACAGAGGCGGCTACACCTTC
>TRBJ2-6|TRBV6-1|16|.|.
CASSRVISSGANVLTF
TGTGCCAGCAGCCGGGTCATAAGCTCTGGGGCCAACGTCCTGACTTTC
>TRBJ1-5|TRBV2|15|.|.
CASSKQGLSNQPQHF
TGTGCCAGCAGTAAACAGGGACTTAGCAATCAGCCCCAGCATTTT
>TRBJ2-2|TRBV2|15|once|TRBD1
CASSQDRPNTGELFF
TGTGCCAGTTCACAGGACAGGCCGAACACCGGGGAGCTGTTTTTT
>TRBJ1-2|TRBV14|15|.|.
CASSQDWTDNYGYTF
TGTGCCAGCAGCCAAGATTGGACCGATAACTATGGCTACACCTTC
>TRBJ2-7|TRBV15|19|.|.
CATSRDVRGPADTSYEQYF
TGTGCCACCAGCAGAGATGTCCGGGGCCCGGCGGATACCTCCTACGAGCAGTACTTC
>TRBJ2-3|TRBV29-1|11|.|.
CSVGQSNTQYF
TGCAGCGTTGGACAGAGTAATACGCAGTATTTT
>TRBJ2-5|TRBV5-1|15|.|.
CASSIRDRMQETQYF
TGCGCCAGCAGCATCAGGGACCGAATGCAAGAGACCCAGTACTTC
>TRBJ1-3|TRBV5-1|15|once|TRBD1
CASSGQGGNMDTIYF
TGCGCCAGCAGCGGACAGGGCGGGAACATGGACACCATATATTTT
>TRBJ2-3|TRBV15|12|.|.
CATSRSTDTQYF
TGTGCCACCAGCCGGAGCACAGATACGCAGTATTTT
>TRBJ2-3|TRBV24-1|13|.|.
CATSEGGTDTQYF
TGTGCCACCAGTGAAGGGGGCACAGATACGCAGTATTTT
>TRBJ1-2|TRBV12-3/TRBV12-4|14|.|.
CASSSTTANYGYTF
TGTGCCAGCAGTTCCACGACAGCTAACTATGGCTACACCTTC
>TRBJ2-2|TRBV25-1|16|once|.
CASSVLGAANTGELFF
TGTGCCAGCAGTGTACTAGGGGCAGCGAACACCGGGGAGCTGTTTTTT
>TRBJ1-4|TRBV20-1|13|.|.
CSARRRTNEKLFF
TGCAGTGCTAGAAGGAGGACGAATGAAAAACTGTTTTTT
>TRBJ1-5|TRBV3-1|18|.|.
CASSQDRSSGAYNQPQHF
TGTGCCAGCAGCCAAGATCGATCGTCGGGGGCCTACAATCAGCCCCAGCATTTT
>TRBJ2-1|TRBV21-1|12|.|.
CASSKDENEQFF
TGTGCCAGCAGCAAAGATGAGAATGAGCAGTTCTTC
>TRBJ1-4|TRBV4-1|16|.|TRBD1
CASSQMGTGGTEKLFF
TGCGCCAGCAGCCAGATGGGGACAGGGGGGACGGAAAAACTGTTTTTT
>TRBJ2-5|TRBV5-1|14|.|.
CASSLAASEETQYF
TGCGCCAGCAGCTTGGCGGCTAGCGAGGAGACCCAGTACTTC
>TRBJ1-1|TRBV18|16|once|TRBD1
CASSRGQGNMNTEAFF
TGTGCCAGCTCACGGGGACAGGGGAACATGAACACTGAAGCTTTCTTT
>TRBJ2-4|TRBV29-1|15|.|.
CSVTGTLVAKNIQYF
TGCAGCGTTACCGGGACACTGGTAGCCAAAAACATTCAGTACTTC
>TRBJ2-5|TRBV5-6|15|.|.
CASSSPTGRGETQYF
TGTGCCAGCAGCTCCCCGACAGGCCGGGGGGAGACCCAGTACTTC
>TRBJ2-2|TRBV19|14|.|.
CASDRGLNTGELFF
TGTGCCAGCGATCGGGGGCTTAACACCGGGGAGCTGTTTTTT
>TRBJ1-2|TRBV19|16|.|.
CASQTIWDTGRYGYTF
TGTGCCAGCCAGACAATATGGGACACCGGTAGATATGGCTACACCTTC
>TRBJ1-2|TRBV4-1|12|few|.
CASSQEYSGYTF
TGCGCCAGCAGCCAAGAATACAGTGGCTACACCTTC
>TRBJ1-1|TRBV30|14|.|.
CAWSIRELNTEAFF
TGTGCCTGGAGCATCCGGGAGCTGAACACTGAAGCTTTCTTT
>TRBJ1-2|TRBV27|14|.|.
CASSLRGGERGYTF
TGTGCCAGCAGTTTACGGGGGGGGGAGCGGGGCTACACCTTC